The T cell receptor beta chain described here comes from a study of blood T cell repertoires in COVID-19. Study-wide background: The analysed material was cDNA or gDNA that came from T cells, B-cell-depleted T cells, or PBMCs.

As regards this clone: An end of the junction does not agree with germline; a read error may underlie this.

In Seattle, patients joined the study during active infection and were tracked longitudinally. This CDR3 is built from 13 residues. Germline assignment: CDR1 WSHSY and CDR2 SAAADI. Source study methods: Researchers report that nucleated cell counts were estimated from reference gene primer amplification. Sequencing used immunoSEQ multiplex PCR; TCRdb keeps in-frame clones, though not all of them. The D gene and trimming were derived from the DNA, and the V and J assignments and clone size from that table. The sample has about 130,000 clones; over 85% are singletons. Material: peripheral blood. This sequence joins TRBV10-2 and TRBJ1-2; D remains unclear. This receptor was taken from a man between 60 and 75 years old with COVID-19, enrolled during active disease. The chain's CDR3 is CASSDSNDYAYTF. The CDR3 DNA is TGCGCCAGCAGTGATAGCAACGACTATGCCTACACCTTC.